These 14 T cell receptor beta chains originate from one sample sequenced in a study of cytotoxic CD8 clonotypes in ibrutinib-treated CLL. The data were produced by immunoSEQ multiplex PCR, yet TCRdb's version contains in-frame clones alone and is incomplete. The sample consists of roughly 220,000 clones, approximately 79% of them appearing once. The sample was PBMCs, taken after 12 months of ibrutinib treatment. The receptors were sampled from a human donor with chronic lymphocytic leukemia.

This chain connects TRBV29-1 to TRBJ2-3, with D possibly matching TRBD2 (6 bases). The germline CDR1 and CDR2 sequences are SQVTM and ANQGSEA. This CDR3 has 15 amino acids. The V end was cut by 1 base, the J end by 0 bases, with 11 bases between. CDR3 protein: CSVEGGLSSTDTQYF. CDR3 DNA: TGCAGCGTTGAAGGGGGACTGTCAAGCACAGATACGCAGTATTTT.

The chain couples TRBV28 to TRBJ1-4; D uncertain. Germline V CDR1 and CDR2: MDHEN, SYDVKM. The CDR3 is 13 residues long. V dropped 7 bases and J dropped 4 bases, with 10 bases sitting between them. The DNA of the CDR3 is TGTGCCAGCAATGGCAGAAGTAATGAAAAACTGTTTTTT. Its translation: CASNGRSNEKLFF.

The V and J genes are TRBV2 and TRBJ2-7; TRBD1 matches 7 bases. After removal of 4 bases from V and 1 base from J, the junction contained 4 bases not matched to a gene. Germline V gives CDR1 SNHLY, CDR2 FYNNEI. There are 14 residues in the CDR3. As DNA, the CDR3 is TGTGCCAGCAGTGGACAGGGTTGGTCCTACGAGCAGTACTTC. Protein sequence: CASSGQGWSYEQYF.

J is TRBJ2-3 and V is TRBV18; D is unclear. Trimming left V 3 bases short and J 6 bases short, with 4 bases between. The CDR3 consists of 11 residues. CDR1 and CDR2 (germline): KGHSH, LQKENI. CDR3 amino acids: CASSPQDTQYF. For the CDR3, the DNA is TGTGCCAGCTCACCCCAGGATACGCAGTATTTT.

This clone was counted a few times. The rearrangement links TRBV10-1 to TRBJ1-1; tentative D call: TRBD1 (5 bases). This CDR3 comprises 13 residues. The ends were cut back, 6 bases at V and 1 base at J, with 9 bases in the middle. From germline, CDR1 is WNHNN and CDR2 SYGVQD (reference sequence). The CDR3 DNA reads as TGCGCCAGCAGATCGGGGGGGAACACTGAAGCTTTCTTT. Protein product: CASRSGGNTEAFF.

This sequence joins TRBV11-2 and TRBJ1-2, with unresolved D. Germline CDR1 is SGHAT and CDR2 is FQNNGV. With 5 bases removed from V and 5 bases from J, the gap between germline ends came to 15 bases. The CDR3 contains 14 residues. For the CDR3, the DNA is TGTGCCAGCAGCCCACGGGGAGGGATGTATGGCTACACCTTC. Translated: CASSPRGGMYGYTF.

The CDR3 is CASTADVRGGYTF. CDR3 in DNA: TGTGCCAGTACCGCGGACGTACGGGGCGGCTACACCTTC. V gene TRBV19 combines with J gene TRBJ1-2; a weak D match, TRBD1 (5 bases). Trimming shortened V by 7 bases and J by 8 bases, and 17 bases separated the two germline ends. Germline V CDR1 and CDR2: LNHDA, SQIVND (reference sequence). The CDR3 has 13 residues.

Note on this clone: Its ends do not fully match the called genes, so a read error is possible. CDR3 nucleotides: TGTGCCAGTAGTATAAAGGGGGAACGATCCTTC. As protein: CASSIKGERSF. The genes are TRBV19 and TRBJ2-4; TRBD1 is a possible D gene (6 bases). The germline V gene encodes CDR1 LNHDA and CDR2 SQIVND (reference sequence). This CDR3 comprises 11 residues.

The chain combines TRBV6-1 with TRBJ1-3, with unresolved D. The CDR3 is made up of 15 amino acids. The V gene lost 6 bases and the J gene lost 4 bases, with 16 bases spanning the gap. Germline loops: CDR1 MNHNS, CDR2 SASEGT. The CDR3: CASSPFGPLGNTIYF. CDR3 nucleotide sequence: TGTGCCAGCAGCCCATTCGGGCCACTAGGAAACACCATATATTTT.

This clone occurred a few times. The rearrangement links TRBV6-1 to TRBJ1-2, with TRBD1 matching over 7 bases. Germline values: CDR1 MNHNS, CDR2 SASEGT. The junction had 18 bases not matched to a gene; V was cut back by 4 bases and J by 7 bases. CDR3 length: 17 amino acids. CDR3 sequence reads: CASSARASTGWGPGYTF. The DNA of the CDR3 is TGTGCCAGCAGTGCCCGGGCTTCGACAGGGTGGGGTCCTGGCTACACCTTC.

This sequence joins TRBV11-3 and TRBJ1-1; 7 bases align to TRBD1. V was clipped by 0 bases and J by 7 bases; unmatched bases: 2. The CDR3 loop spans 13 amino acids. From germline, CDR1 is SGHNT and CDR2 YENEEA. The CDR3 here is CASSLDRDSEAFF. CDR3 nucleotides: TGTGCCAGCAGCTTAGATCGGGACAGTGAAGCTTTCTTT.

CDR3 sequence: CASSEGGRGRVKLFF. The CDR3 DNA sequence: TGTGCCAGCAGTGAAGGGGGCAGGGGGCGTGTAAAACTGTTTTTT. The chain has TRBV2 and TRBJ1-4; 8 nucleotides agree with TRBD1. Germline-derived CDR1 and CDR2 are SNHLY and FYNNEI. V lost 1 base and J lost 10; bases outside the gene matches: 8. This CDR3 comprises 15 residues.

This sequence joins TRBV5-8 and TRBJ1-1; 8 bases align to TRBD1. With V trimmed by 0 bases and J by 4 bases, 5 bases remained unmatched. Germline V gene lookup returns CDR1 SGHTS and CDR2 YDEGEE. CDR3 length: 15 amino acids. The CDR3 region has the DNA TGTGCCAGCAGCTTGGGGGTAACAGGGGGCACTGAAGCTTTCTTT. Encoded protein: CASSLGVTGGTEAFF.

The rearrangement links TRBV27 to TRBJ2-1; the D gene is possibly TRBD1 (6 bases). The CDR3 has 15 residues. The germline V gene has CDR1 MNHEY and CDR2 SMNVEV (reference sequence). Trimming took 7 bases from V and 5 from J, leaving 18 bases between them. The CDR3 reads CASILGQRLNNEQFF. The CDR3 DNA sequence: TGTGCCAGCATCCTCGGACAGCGCCTGAACAATGAGCAGTTCTTC.